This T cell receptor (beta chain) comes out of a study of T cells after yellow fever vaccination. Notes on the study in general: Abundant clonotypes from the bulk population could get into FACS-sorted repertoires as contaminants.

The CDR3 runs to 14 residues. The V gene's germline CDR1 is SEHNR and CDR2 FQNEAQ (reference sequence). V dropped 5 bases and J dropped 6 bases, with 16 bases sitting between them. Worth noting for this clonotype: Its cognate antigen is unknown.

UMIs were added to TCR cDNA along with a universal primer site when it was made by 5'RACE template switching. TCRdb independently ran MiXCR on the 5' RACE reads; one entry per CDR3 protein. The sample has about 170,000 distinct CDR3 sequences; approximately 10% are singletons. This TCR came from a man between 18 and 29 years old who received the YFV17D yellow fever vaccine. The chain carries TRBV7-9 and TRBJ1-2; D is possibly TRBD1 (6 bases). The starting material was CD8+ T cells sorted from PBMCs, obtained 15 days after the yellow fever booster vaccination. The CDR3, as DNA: TGTGCCAGCAGCGAAACAGGGAAAGGGCATGGCTACACCTTC. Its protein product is CASSETGKGHGYTF.